This T cell receptor (beta chain) was sequenced during a study of cytomegalovirus exposure and HLA in healthy donors. Study findings and constraints: From TCR beta sequences, most subjects' HLA-A and HLA-B alleles were reportedly predicted accurately. A list of 164 TCR beta chains associated with cytomegalovirus was given.

60 Vbeta and 13 Jbeta primers were used in PCR. Original processing methods: The count from a later analysis was 60 million to 85 million unique TCR beta chains, 9 million to 12 million of them shared. Generated by immunoSEQ multiplex PCR, the TCRdb table keeps only in-frame clones and is missing some. The V and J calls and clone size were taken over from that table, and D and trimming were inferred from the DNA. This table holds roughly 55,000 clones, about 76% found once. Trimming removed 7 bases from V and 2 bases from J; junction bases left unmatched: 18. The CDR3 covers 18 residues. The V gene's germline CDR1 is MRHNA and CDR2 SNTAGT. Sampled while nominally healthy, donors likely had unrecorded immune exposures. This clone was picked up a small number of times. The antigen remains undetermined.

The clonotype comes from a female donor in good health and CMV-seronegative. This chain joins TRBV6-4 and TRBJ2-7; TRBD1 agrees at 9 bases. The sample consisted of PBMCs. In nucleotides, the CDR3 is TGTGCCAGCATCACTCCGGGACAGGGTTCGTCAACAACCTACGAGCAGTACTTC. It specifies CASITPGQGSSTTYEQYF.